This T cell receptor (beta chain) was captured by sequencing in a study of CD8+ T cells in alopecia areata. Sample treatment: oral pan-JAK inhibitor, 5-10 mg twice daily. Investigators sorted PBMCs to obtain both CD4+ and CD8+ T cells. The sequencing template was cDNA reverse transcribed from extracted RNA. Generated by immunoSEQ multiplex PCR, the TCRdb table keeps only in-frame clones and is missing some. This table has 150,000 to 200,000 clones, under 80% appearing once. General study findings and limits: Scalp specimens additionally yield sequences from normal skin's resident alphabeta T cells. The study found that many expanded lesional clones persisted in scalp and blood during tofacitinib. Relative to normal scalp, lesional scalp, especially alopecia totalis/universalis, showed higher clonality.

Trimming cost V 6 bases and J 0 bases, with 15 bases left between them. This CDR3 has 16 residues. CDR1 is SQVTM and CDR2 is ANQGSEA in the germline V gene. There are a few counts of this clone. Its antigen remains unidentified. Source: CD4+ T cells sorted from blood, taken around week 49, from a patient treated with tofacitinib. The chain uses TRBV29-1 and TRBJ2-6, with D possibly called TRBD1 or TRBD2 (5 bases each). The clonotype was recovered from a human donor with alopecia areata. Written as DNA, the CDR3 is TGCAGCGTGGGGCAATGGGGGAACTCTGGGGCCAACGTCCTGACTTTC. This sequence encodes CSVGQWGNSGANVLTF.